Listed below are T cell receptor beta chains from one sample, sequenced in a study of shared T cell receptors in the human thymus. Repertoires were generated with immunoSEQ multiplex PCR, while TCRdb's copy carries only in-frame clones and drops some. The data hold about 660,000 clones, with roughly 90% observed a single time. These records were also assigned to another study, of human thymus T cells.

Sequencing was carried out using thymocytes. All receptors derive from a boy under two years old with a congenital heart defect. The CDR3 runs from the conserved cysteine through the conserved F or W. Fields, in order: J gene, clone size, V gene, D gene, CDR3 DNA, CDR3 protein. A D gene is named only where the DNA matches it firmly. Not every row has a clone size; where given, it reads once, few, many or a size class.

>TRBJ2-7|-|TRBV7-8|-
TGTGCCAGCAGCCACTCGGAGGTCCCCTACGAGCAGTACTTC
CASSHSEVPYEQYF
>TRBJ2-3|-|TRBV29-1|TRBD2
TGCAGCGTTGCTTGGACTAGCGGGATCCGGGATACGCAGTATTTT
CSVAWTSGIRDTQYF
>TRBJ2-1|-|TRBV7-9|-
TGTGCCAGCAGAATAGGAGGGAATGAGCAGTTCTTC
CASRIGGNEQFF
>TRBJ2-2|-|TRBV4-2|-
TGTGCCAGCAGCCAAGATCATGGCAGATTGAACACCGGGGAGCTGTTTTTT
CASSQDHGRLNTGELFF
>TRBJ1-4|once|TRBV5-1|-
TGCGCCAGCAGCCACCACCCCCCAGGGAAATCCGAAAAACTGTTTTTT
CASSHHPPGKSEKLFF
>TRBJ2-5|-|TRBV28|TRBD1
TGTGCCAGCAGGGACAGGGCAAAGACCCAGTACTTC
CASRDRAKTQYF
>TRBJ2-1|-|TRBV7-9|-
TGTGCCAGCAGCTTAGCTAGCCCCGGGGTTTGCAATGAGCAGTTCTTC
CASSLASPGVCNEQFF
>TRBJ2-1|once|TRBV4-3|TRBD2
TGCGCCAGCAGCCAATCGAGCGGGAGTAAGGGGGTATACAATGAGCAGTTCTTC
CASSQSSGSKGVYNEQFF
>TRBJ2-7|-|TRBV29-1|TRBD2
TGCAGCGTTTTCCCCGAGACTAGCCCTTACGAGCAGTACTTC
CSVFPETSPYEQYF
>TRBJ1-1|-|TRBV28|-
TGTGCCAGCAGTTTATTGGGGGGGGGATCTATCCCCACTGAAGCTTTCTTT
CASSLLGGGSIPTEAFF
>TRBJ2-5|-|TRBV5-1|-
TGCGCCAGCAGCCCTCATACAGGAAACCGCCAAGAGACCCAGTACTTC
CASSPHTGNRQETQYF
>TRBJ2-7|-|TRBV6-5|-
TGTGCCAGCAGCCACCATAAGATCGCGTACGAGCAGTACTTC
CASSHHKIAYEQYF
>TRBJ1-2|-|TRBV27|TRBD1
TGTGCCAGCAGGTCTGGGGGCGCGGGACAGGGGGCGCCTCTATATGGCTACACCTTC
CASRSGGAGQGAPLYGYTF
>TRBJ2-3|-|TRBV30|-
TGTGCCTGGAGTGTAAAGGGATTGGGTCTAGCGAGACCCCCTACGCAGTATTTT
CAWSVKGLGLARPPTQYF
>TRBJ2-7|-|TRBV4-2|-
TGTGCCAGCAGCCAAACAAACGGGACACTTGGATCCTACGAGCAGTACTTC
CASSQTNGTLGSYEQYF
>TRBJ2-7|-|TRBV5-4|-
TGTGCCAGCAGCTTGGGGAGTCACGAGCAGTACTTC
CASSLGSHEQYF
>TRBJ1-1|-|TRBV27|-
TGTGCCAGCTCGGGGTCCGCGACGGCGAACACTGAAGCTTTCTTT
CASSGSATANTEAFF
>TRBJ2-5|-|TRBV7-8|-
TGTGCCAGCAGCTTAAACTCCGAGGTGGAGACCCAGTACTTC
CASSLNSEVETQYF
>TRBJ2-7|-|TRBV29-1|-
TGCAGCGTTGCGCTTGAGACATCATCCTACCCCTACTTCGACGAGCAGTACTTC
CSVALETSSYPYFDEQYF
>TRBJ2-7|few|TRBV19|TRBD2
TGTGCCAGTAGTACAAGGTCGAGGACAGGGAAACTAGCGGGACCCTACGAGCAGTACTTC
CASSTRSRTGKLAGPYEQYF
>TRBJ1-1|-|TRBV5-6|-
TGTGCCAGCAGCTTTCCGGAGGGAGGCACTGAAGCTTTCTTT
CASSFPEGGTEAFF
>TRBJ1-2|-|TRBV27|-
TGTGCCAGCAGTTTTCTGGCAATGGGGCCCCCTCAGGGCTCTAACTATGGCTACACCTTC
CASSFLAMGPPQGSNYGYTF